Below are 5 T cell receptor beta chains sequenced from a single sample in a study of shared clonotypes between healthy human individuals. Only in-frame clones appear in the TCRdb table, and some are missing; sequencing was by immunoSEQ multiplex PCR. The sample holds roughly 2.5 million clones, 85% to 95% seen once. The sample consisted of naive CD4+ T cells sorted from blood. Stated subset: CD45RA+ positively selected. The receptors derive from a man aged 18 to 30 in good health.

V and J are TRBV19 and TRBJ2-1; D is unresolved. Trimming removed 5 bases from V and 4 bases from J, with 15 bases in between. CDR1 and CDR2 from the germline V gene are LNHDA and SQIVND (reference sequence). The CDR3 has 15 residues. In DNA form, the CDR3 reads TGTGCCAGTAGTTCCAACCGGTACGAGTACAATGAGCAGTTCTTC. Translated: CASSSNRYEYNEQFF.

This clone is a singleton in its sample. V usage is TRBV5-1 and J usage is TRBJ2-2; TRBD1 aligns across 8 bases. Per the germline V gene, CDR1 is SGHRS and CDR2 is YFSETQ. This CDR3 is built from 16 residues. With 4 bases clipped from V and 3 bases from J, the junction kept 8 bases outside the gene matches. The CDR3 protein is CASSHTGGRDTGELFF. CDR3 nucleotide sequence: TGCGCCAGCAGCCACACAGGGGGACGGGACACCGGGGAGCTGTTTTTT.

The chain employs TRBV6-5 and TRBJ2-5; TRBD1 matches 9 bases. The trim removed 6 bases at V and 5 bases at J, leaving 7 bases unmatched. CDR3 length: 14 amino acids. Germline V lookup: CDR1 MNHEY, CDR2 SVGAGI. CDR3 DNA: TGTGCCAGCAGAGGACAGGGGCTAGGGGAGACCCAGTACTTC. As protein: CASRGQGLGETQYF.

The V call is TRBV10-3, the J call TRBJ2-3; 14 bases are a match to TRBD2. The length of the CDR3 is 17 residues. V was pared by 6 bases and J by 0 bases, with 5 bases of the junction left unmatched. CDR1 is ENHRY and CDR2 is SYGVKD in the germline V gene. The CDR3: CAIRGTSGGPSTDTQYF. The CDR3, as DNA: TGTGCCATCAGGGGGACTAGCGGGGGACCTAGCACAGATACGCAGTATTTT.

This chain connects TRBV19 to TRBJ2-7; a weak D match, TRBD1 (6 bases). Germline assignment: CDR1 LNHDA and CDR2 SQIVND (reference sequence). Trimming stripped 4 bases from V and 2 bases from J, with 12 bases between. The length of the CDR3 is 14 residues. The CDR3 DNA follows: TGTGCCAGTAGTAAGGACAGCCTGCCCTACGAGCAGTACTTC. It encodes CASSKDSLPYEQYF.